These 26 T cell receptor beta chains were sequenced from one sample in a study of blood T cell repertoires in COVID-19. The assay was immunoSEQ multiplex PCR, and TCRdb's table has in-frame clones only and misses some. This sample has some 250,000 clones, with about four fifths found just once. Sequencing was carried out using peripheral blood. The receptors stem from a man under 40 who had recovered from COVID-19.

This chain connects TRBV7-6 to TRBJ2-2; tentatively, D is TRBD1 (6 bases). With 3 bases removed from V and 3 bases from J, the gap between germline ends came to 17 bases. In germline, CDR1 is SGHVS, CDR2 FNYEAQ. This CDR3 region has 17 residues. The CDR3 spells CASSFYPGDTYTGELFF. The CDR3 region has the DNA TGTGCCAGCAGCTTCTATCCTGGGGACACTTACACCGGGGAGCTGTTTTTT. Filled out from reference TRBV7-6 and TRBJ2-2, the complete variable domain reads GAGVSQSPRYKVTKRGQDVALRCDPISGHVSLYWYRQALGQGPEFLTYFNYEAQQDKSGLPNDRFSAERPEGSISTLTIQRTEQRDSAMYRCASSFYPGDTYTGELFFGEGSRLTVL.

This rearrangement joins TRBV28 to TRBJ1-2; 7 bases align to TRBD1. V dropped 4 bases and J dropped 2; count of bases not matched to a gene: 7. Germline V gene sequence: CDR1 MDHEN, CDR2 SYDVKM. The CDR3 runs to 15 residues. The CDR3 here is CASSSAGQINYGYTF. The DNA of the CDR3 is TGTGCCAGCAGTTCTGCGGGACAGATAAACTATGGCTACACCTTC.

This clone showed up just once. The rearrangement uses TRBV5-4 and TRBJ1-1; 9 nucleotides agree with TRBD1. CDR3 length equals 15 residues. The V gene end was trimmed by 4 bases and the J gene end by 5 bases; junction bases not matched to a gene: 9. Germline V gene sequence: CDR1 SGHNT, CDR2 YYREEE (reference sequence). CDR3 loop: CASSVQGAGNTEAFF. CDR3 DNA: TGTGCCAGCAGCGTACAGGGGGCCGGGAATACTGAAGCTTTCTTT.

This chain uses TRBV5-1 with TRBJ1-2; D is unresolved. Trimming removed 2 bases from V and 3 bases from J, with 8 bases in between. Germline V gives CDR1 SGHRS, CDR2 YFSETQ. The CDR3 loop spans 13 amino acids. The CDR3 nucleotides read TGCGCCAGCAGCTTCGACGAGGACTATGGCTACACCTTC. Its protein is CASSFDEDYGYTF. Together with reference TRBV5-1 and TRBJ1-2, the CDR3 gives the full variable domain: KAGVTQTPRYLIKTRGQQVTLSCSPISGHRSVSWYQQTPGQGLQFLFEYFSETQRNKGNFPGRFSGRQFSNSRSEMNVSTLELGDSALYLCASSFDEDYGYTFGSGTRLTVV.

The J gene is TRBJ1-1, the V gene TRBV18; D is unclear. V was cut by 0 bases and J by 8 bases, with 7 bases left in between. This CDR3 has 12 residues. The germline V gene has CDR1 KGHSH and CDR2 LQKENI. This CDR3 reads CASSPPEREAFF. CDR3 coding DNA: TGTGCCAGCTCACCACCGGAGAGGGAAGCTTTCTTT.

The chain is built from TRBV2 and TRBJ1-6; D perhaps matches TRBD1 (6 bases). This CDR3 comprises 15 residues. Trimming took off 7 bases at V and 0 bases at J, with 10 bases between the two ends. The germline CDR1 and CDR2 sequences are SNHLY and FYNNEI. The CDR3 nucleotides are TGTGCCAGCAACGCCAGGGGCTCCTATAATTCACCCCTCCACTTT. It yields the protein CASNARGSYNSPLHF.

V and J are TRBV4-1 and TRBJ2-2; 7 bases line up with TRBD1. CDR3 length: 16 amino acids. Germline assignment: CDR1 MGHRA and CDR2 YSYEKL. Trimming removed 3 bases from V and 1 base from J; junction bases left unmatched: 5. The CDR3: CASSQPGTVNTGELFF. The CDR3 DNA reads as TGCGCCAGCAGCCAGCCAGGGACAGTGAACACCGGGGAGCTGTTTTTT.

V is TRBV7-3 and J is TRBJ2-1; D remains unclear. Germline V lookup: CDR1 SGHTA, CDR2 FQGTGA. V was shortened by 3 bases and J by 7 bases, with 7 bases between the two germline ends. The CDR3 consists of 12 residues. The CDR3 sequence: CASSFQTNEQFF. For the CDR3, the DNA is TGTGCCAGCAGCTTCCAGACAAATGAGCAGTTCTTC.

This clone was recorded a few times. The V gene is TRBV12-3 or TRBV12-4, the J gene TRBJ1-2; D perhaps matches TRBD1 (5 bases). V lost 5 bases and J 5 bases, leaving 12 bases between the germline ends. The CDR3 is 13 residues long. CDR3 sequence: CASSPQGGYGYTF. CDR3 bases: TGTGCCAGCAGTCCGCAGGGAGGATATGGCTACACCTTC.

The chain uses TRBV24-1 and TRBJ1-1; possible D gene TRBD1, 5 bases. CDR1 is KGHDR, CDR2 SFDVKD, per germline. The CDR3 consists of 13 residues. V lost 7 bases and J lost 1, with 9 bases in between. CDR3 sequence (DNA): TGTGCCACCAGGGAGGGGTGGAACACTGAAGCTTTCTTT. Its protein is CATREGWNTEAFF.

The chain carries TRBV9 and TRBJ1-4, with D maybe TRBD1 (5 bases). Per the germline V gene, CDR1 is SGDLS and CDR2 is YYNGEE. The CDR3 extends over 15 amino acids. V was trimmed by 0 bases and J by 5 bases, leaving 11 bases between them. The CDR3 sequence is CASSVERGLNEKLFF. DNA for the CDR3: TGTGCCAGCAGCGTAGAGAGGGGACTGAATGAAAAACTGTTTTTT. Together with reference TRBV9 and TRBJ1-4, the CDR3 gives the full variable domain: DSGVTQTPKHLITATGQRVTLRCSPRSGDLSVYWYQQSLDQGLQFLIQYYNGEERAKGNILERFSAQQFPDLHSELNLSSLELGDSALYFCASSVERGLNEKLFFGSGTQLSVL.

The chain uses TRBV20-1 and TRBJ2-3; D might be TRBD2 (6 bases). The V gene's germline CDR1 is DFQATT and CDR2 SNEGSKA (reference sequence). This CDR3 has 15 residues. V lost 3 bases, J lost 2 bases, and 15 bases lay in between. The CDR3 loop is CSASPLAGNTDTQYF. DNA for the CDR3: TGCAGTGCTAGTCCCCTTGCGGGGAACACAGATACGCAGTATTTT.

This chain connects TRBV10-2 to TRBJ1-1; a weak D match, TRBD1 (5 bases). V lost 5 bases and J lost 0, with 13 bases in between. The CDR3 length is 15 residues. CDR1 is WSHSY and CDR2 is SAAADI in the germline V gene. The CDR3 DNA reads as TGCGCCAGCAGTAGCCCAGACAGCCTGAACACTGAAGCTTTCTTT. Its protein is CASSSPDSLNTEAFF.

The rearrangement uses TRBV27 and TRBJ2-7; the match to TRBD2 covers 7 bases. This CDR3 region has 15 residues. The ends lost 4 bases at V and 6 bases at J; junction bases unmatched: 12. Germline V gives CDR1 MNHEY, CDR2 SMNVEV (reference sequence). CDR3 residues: CASSSRTRFFSEQYF. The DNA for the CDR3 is TGTGCCAGCAGTTCCAGGACTAGGTTTTTCTCCGAGCAGTACTTC.

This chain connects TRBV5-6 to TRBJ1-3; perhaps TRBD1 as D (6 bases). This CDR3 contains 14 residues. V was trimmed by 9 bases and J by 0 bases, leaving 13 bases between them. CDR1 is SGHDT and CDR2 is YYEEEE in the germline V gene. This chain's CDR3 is CAKNRASSGNTIYF. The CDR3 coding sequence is TGTGCCAAAAACAGGGCTAGCTCTGGAAACACCATATATTTT.

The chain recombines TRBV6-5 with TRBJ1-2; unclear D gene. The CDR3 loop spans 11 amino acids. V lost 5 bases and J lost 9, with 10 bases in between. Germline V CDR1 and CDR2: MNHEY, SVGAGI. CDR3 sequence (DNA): TGTGCCAGCAGTCTAACAGTACGCTACACCTTC. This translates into CASSLTVRYTF.

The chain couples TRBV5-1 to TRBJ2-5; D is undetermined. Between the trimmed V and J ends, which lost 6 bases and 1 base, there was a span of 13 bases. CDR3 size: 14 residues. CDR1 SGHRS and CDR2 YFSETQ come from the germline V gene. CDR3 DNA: TGCGCCAGCACCCAAAATACATTCCAAGAGACCCAGTACTTC. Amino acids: CASTQNTFQETQYF.

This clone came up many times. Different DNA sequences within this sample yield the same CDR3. The CDR3 sequence is CASSFSTEAFF. The CDR3 nucleotides are TGTGCCAGCAGTTTCAGCACTGAAGCTTTCTTT. The chain links TRBV12-3 or TRBV12-4 to TRBJ1-1; D remains unclear. V was pared by 3 bases and J by 4 bases, with 3 bases between. CDR3 length: 11 residues.

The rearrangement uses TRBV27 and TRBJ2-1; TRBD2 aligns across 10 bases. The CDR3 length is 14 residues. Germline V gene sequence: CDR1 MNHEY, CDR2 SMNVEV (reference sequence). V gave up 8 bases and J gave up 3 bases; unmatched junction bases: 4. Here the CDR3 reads CASGSGGGYNEQFF. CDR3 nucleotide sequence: TGTGCCAGCGGAAGCGGGGGGGGCTACAATGAGCAGTTCTTC.

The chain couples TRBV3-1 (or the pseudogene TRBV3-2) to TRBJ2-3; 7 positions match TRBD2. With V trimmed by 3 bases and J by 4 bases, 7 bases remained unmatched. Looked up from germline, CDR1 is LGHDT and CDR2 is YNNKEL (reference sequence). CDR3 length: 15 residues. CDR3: CASSHRTSVPDTQYF. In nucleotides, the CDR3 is TGTGCCAGCAGCCATCGGACTAGTGTCCCAGATACGCAGTATTTT.

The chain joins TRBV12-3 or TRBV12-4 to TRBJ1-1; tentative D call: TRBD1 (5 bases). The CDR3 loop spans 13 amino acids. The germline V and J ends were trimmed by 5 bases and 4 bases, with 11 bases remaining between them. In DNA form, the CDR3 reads TGTGCCAGCAGTCCCCTGGGGGGCACTGAAGCTTTCTTT. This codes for CASSPLGGTEAFF.

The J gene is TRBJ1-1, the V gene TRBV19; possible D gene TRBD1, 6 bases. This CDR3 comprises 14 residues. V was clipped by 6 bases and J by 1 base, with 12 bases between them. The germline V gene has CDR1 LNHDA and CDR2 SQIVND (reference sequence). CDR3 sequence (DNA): TGTGCCAGTAGGTCGGGGGGGCGGAACACTGAAGCTTTCTTT. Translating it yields CASRSGGRNTEAFF.

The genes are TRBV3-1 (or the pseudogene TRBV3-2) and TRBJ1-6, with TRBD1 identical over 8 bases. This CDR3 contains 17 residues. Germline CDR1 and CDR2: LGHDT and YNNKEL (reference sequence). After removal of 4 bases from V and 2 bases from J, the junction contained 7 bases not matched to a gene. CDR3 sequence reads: CASSRRQGFTYNSPLHF. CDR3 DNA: TGTGCCAGCAGCCGTCGACAGGGGTTCACCTATAATTCACCCCTCCACTTT.

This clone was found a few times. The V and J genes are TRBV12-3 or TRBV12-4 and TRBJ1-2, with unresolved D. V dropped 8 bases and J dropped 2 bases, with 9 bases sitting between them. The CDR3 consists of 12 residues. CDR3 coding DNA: TGTGCCAGCGCAGGCACCAACTATGGCTACACCTTC. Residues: CASAGTNYGYTF.

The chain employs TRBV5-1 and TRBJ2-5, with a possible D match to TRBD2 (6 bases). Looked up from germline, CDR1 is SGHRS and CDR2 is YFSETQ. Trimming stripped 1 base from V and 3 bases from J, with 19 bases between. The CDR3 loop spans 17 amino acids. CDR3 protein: CASSLLAAEYFKETQYF. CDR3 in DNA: TGCGCCAGCAGCTTGTTAGCGGCAGAATACTTTAAAGAGACCCAGTACTTC.

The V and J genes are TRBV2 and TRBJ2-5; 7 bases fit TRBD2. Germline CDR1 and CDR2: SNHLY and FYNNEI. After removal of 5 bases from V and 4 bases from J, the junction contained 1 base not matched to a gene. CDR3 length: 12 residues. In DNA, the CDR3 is TGTGCCAGCAGTCCGGGAGGAGAGACCCAGTACTTC. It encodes CASSPGGETQYF.